These 4 T cell receptor beta chains share one sample of origin, sequenced in a study of identical twins. Each CDR3 protein is one row after TCRdb ran MiXCR on the 5' RACE reads. The data contain roughly 690,000 distinct CDR3 sequences, 6% to 6.5% of them singletons. Input material: naive T cells sorted from blood. The receptors here all came from a man aged 18 to 29 in good health.

The genes are TRBV7-2 and TRBJ2-2, with D maybe TRBD1 (6 bases). The germline V and J ends were trimmed by 2 bases and 1 base, with 8 bases remaining between them. Germline CDR1 is SGHTA and CDR2 is FQGNSA. The CDR3 contains 15 residues. The CDR3 region has the DNA TGTGCCAGCAGCTTAAAGGGACAGAACACCGGGGAGCTGTTTTTT. It encodes CASSLKGQNTGELFF.

This clonotype was seen a few times. V gene TRBV27 combines with J gene TRBJ2-2; TRBD2 matches 11 bases. Unmatched junction bases numbered 11, after V lost 8 bases and J lost 0 bases. The CDR3 is 18 amino acids. CDR1 MNHEY and CDR2 SMNVEV come from the germline V gene (reference sequence). CDR3 residues: CASGLLGLAEANTGELFF. The CDR3 DNA follows: TGTGCCAGCGGACTTTTGGGACTAGCGGAAGCGAACACCGGGGAGCTGTTTTTT.

This clonotype occurred many times. V is TRBV20-1 and J is TRBJ2-3, with a weak D call TRBD1 (6 bases). The CDR3 totals 14 residues. The V end was cut by 1 base, the J end by 3 bases, with 11 bases between. Looked up from germline, CDR1 is DFQATT and CDR2 is SNEGSKA (reference sequence). CDR3 residues: CSARGQVGTDTQYF. CDR3 DNA: TGCAGTGCTAGAGGACAGGTGGGGACAGATACGCAGTATTTT.

This clonotype was observed at least ten times. The CDR3 region is CSVDRQKTNNEQFF. In nucleotides, the CDR3 is TGCAGCGTTGACCGACAGAAAACGAACAATGAGCAGTTCTTC. The rearrangement uses TRBV29-1 and TRBJ2-1; TRBD1 might be the D (5 bases). Looked up from germline, CDR1 is SQVTM and CDR2 is ANQGSEA. Trimming took off 3 bases at V and 5 bases at J, with 14 bases between the two ends. CDR3 length: 14 amino acids.